The 19 T cell receptor beta chains below were found in one sample sequenced in a study of T cells after yellow fever vaccination. From the 5' RACE reads, TCRdb called clonotypes with MiXCR, one entry per CDR3 protein. The sample carries about 220,000 distinct CDR3 sequences, 2.5% to 3.5% recorded once. Sequenced material: CD4+ T cells sorted from PBMCs, taken 10 days after the yellow fever booster vaccination. The origin of the receptors is a man younger than 35 who received the YFV17D yellow fever vaccine.

This clonotype was picked up many times. The rearrangement joins TRBV7-2 to TRBJ1-1; D is unresolved. Germline CDR1 reads SGHTA; CDR2 reads FQGNSA. The CDR3 is made up of 12 amino acids. Between the trimmed V and J ends, which lost 1 base and 7 bases, there was a span of 7 bases. CDR3 in amino acids: CASSLVGYEAFF. DNA of the CDR3: TGTGCCAGCAGCTTAGTTGGGTATGAAGCTTTCTTT.

This clonotype showed up just a few times. The V and J genes are TRBV5-1 and TRBJ2-3, with a possible D match to TRBD2 (7 bases). V lost 0 bases to trimming and J lost 10 bases, with 18 bases between them. Germline values: CDR1 SGHRS, CDR2 YFSETQ. The CDR3 runs to 15 residues. CDR3 sequence reads: CASSLVGGALHPQYF. For the CDR3, the DNA is TGCGCCAGCAGCTTGGTGGGGGGGGCACTACATCCGCAGTATTTT. Full variable domain (outside the CDR3, taken from reference TRBV5-1 and TRBJ2-3): KAGVTQTPRYLIKTRGQQVTLSCSPISGHRSVSWYQQTPGQGLQFLFEYFSETQRNKGNFPGRFSGRQFSNSRSEMNVSTLELGDSALYLCASSLVGGALHPQYFGPGTRLTVL.

This clonotype was picked up many times. The V gene is TRBV15, the J gene TRBJ2-6; D gene ambiguous. V lost 1 base, J lost 4 bases, and 2 bases lay in between. Per germline, CDR1 LNHNV and CDR2 YYDKDF (reference sequence). The CDR3 length is 13 residues. The CDR3 coding sequence is TGTGCCACCAGCAGAGTGGGGGCCAACGTCCTGACTTTC. Protein sequence: CATSRVGANVLTF.

The chain joins TRBV4-1 to TRBJ1-6; D call uncertain. V lost 0 bases and J lost 5, with 11 bases in between. The CDR3 length is 16 residues. The V gene's germline CDR1 is MGHRA and CDR2 YSYEKL. CDR3 DNA: TGCGCCAGCAGCCAAGATTGGCAGCTTAATAATTCACCCCTCCACTTT. It encodes CASSQDWQLNNSPLHF.

This clonotype has a handful of counts. The genes are TRBV5-1 and TRBJ1-1, with D possibly being TRBD1 (5 bases). CDR1 and CDR2 from the germline V gene are SGHRS and YFSETQ. Trimming pared 4 bases from V and 2 bases from J, leaving 9 bases between. This CDR3 is 13 amino acids long. Written as DNA, the CDR3 is TGCGCCAGCAGCCTTTGGACAAACACTGAAGCTTTCTTT. As protein: CASSLWTNTEAFF.

This clonotype was observed at least ten times. Germline and junction disagree at one end, which may indicate a read error. CDR3 sequence: CASTKGSGLSFTF. As DNA, the CDR3 is TGTGCCAGCACTAAGGGAAGTGGGCTGTCTTTTACCTTC. V is TRBV6-2 or TRBV6-3 and J is TRBJ2-7, with no clear D. Germline CDR1 and CDR2: MNHEY and SVGEGT. The CDR3 runs to 13 residues.

This clonotype was observed at least ten times. The chain carries TRBV5-1 and TRBJ2-5, with TRBD2 matching over 11 bases. CDR3 length: 16 amino acids. The junction had 3 bases not matched to a gene; V was cut back by 0 bases and J by 2 bases. CDR1 and CDR2 from the germline V gene are SGHRS and YFSETQ. CDR3 amino acids: CASSLGLAGGQETQYF. CDR3 bases: TGCGCCAGCAGCTTGGGGCTAGCGGGGGGACAAGAGACCCAGTACTTC.

This clonotype was counted a few times. The chain couples TRBV4-2 to TRBJ2-7; D is uncertain. The CDR3 length is 14 residues. V lost 1 base and J lost 2, with 9 bases in between. Per germline, CDR1 LGHNA and CDR2 YNFKEQ. The CDR3 DNA is TGTGCCAGCAGCCAAGGGATGAACACCTACGAGCAGTACGTC. As protein: CASSQGMNTYEQYV.

There are many counts of this clonotype. The chain is built from TRBV4-1 and TRBJ2-6; 7 nucleotides agree with TRBD2. With V trimmed by 4 bases and J by 2 bases, 11 bases remained unmatched. Germline V lookup: CDR1 MGHRA, CDR2 YSYEKL. This CDR3 region has 18 residues. Here the CDR3 reads CASSPREGITPGANVLTF. The CDR3 DNA reads TGCGCCAGCAGCCCGAGGGAGGGGATTACCCCTGGGGCCAACGTCCTGACTTTC.

This clonotype came up many times. V is TRBV29-1 and J is TRBJ2-5; D gene uncertain. The germline gives CDR1 SQVTM, CDR2 ANQGSEA. The ends were cut back, 5 bases at V and 0 bases at J, with 10 bases in the middle. This CDR3 comprises 13 residues. CDR3 nucleotide sequence: TGCAGCGTTCGTCCGCGGTACCAAGAGACCCAGTACTTC. This sequence encodes CSVRPRYQETQYF.

This clonotype was found many times. This chain connects TRBV18 to TRBJ2-1; D is possibly TRBD1 or TRBD2 (5 bases each). The germline CDR1 and CDR2 sequences are KGHSH and LQKENI. This CDR3 contains 15 residues. Trimming removed 1 base at V and 0 bases at J, with 7 bases between. The CDR3 protein is CASSPQGTSYNEQFF. CDR3 nucleotides: TGTGCCAGCTCACCACAGGGGACCTCCTACAATGAGCAGTTCTTC.

This clonotype was observed many times. The chain links TRBV20-1 to TRBJ2-3; 12 nucleotides match TRBD2. V lost 5 bases to trimming and J lost 6 bases; unmatched junction nucleotides: 6. Germline V gene lookup returns CDR1 DFQATT and CDR2 SNEGSKA (reference sequence). The CDR3 has 14 residues. CDR3 sequence: CSASSGGASDTQYF. The CDR3 bases are TGCAGTGCTTCTAGCGGGGGGGCGTCGGATACGCAGTATTTT.

This clonotype came up many times. This chain joins TRBV23-1 and TRBJ2-1; TRBD1 might be the D (6 bases). TRBV23-1 is noted as an ORF with a role that remains uncertain. This CDR3 has 12 amino acids. V lost 6 bases, J lost 5 bases, and 8 bases lay in between. CDR3 loop: CASSHRDNEQFF. CDR3 in DNA: TGCGCCAGCAGCCACAGGGACAATGAGCAGTTCTTC.

This clonotype was picked up many times. V usage is TRBV7-9 and J usage is TRBJ1-6; tentative D call: TRBD1 (6 bases). The CDR3 extends over 15 amino acids. In germline, CDR1 is SEHNR, CDR2 FQNEAQ (reference sequence). Trimming took off 3 bases at V and 3 bases at J, with 9 bases between the two ends. The CDR3 is CASSLVQGYNSPLHF. The CDR3 DNA follows: TGTGCCAGCAGCTTGGTACAGGGCTATAATTCACCCCTCCACTTT.

This clonotype appeared many times. This rearrangement joins TRBV5-1 to TRBJ2-1, with 8 bases matching TRBD1. From germline, CDR1 is SGHRS and CDR2 YFSETQ. V lost 4 bases and J lost 9; bases outside the gene matches: 6. This CDR3 is 13 amino acids long. The CDR3 nucleotides are TGCGCCAGCAGCGGCGGGACAGGCCGTGAGCAGTTCTTC. Its translation: CASSGGTGREQFF.

This clonotype was counted at least ten times. The J gene is TRBJ1-2, the V gene TRBV3-1; D is unclear. V gave up 0 bases and J gave up 8 bases, with 10 bases separating them. This CDR3 contains 13 residues. Germline values: CDR1 LGHDT, CDR2 YNNKEL (reference sequence). CDR3: CASSQDLGWGYTF. CDR3 in DNA: TGTGCCAGCAGCCAAGATCTGGGGTGGGGCTACACCTTC.

The chain uses TRBV30 and TRBJ2-6, with D maybe TRBD1 (5 bases). V was cut by 3 bases and J by 0 bases, with 12 bases left in between. The CDR3 totals 16 residues. Germline-derived CDR1 and CDR2 are GTSNPN and SVGIG (reference sequence). The DNA of the CDR3 is TGTGCCTGGAGAGGGGTGACCAGCTCTGGGGCCAACGTCCTGACTTTC. Its protein is CAWRGVTSSGANVLTF.

This clonotype was seen many times. Mismatch with germline at one junction end may stem from a read error. V is TRBV14 and J is TRBJ2-1, with 7 bases fitting TRBD1. The germline gives CDR1 SGHDN, CDR2 FVKESK. There are 15 residues in the CDR3. CDR3 loop: CASNQQGRRDNEQFF. CDR3 nucleotide sequence: TGTGCCAGCAACCAACAGGGGCGCCGTGACAATGAGCAGTTCTTC.

The CDR3 spells CASSLAGGTSYNEQFF. CDR3 DNA: TGTGCCAGCAGCTTGGCGGGGGGGACCTCCTACAATGAGCAGTTCTTC. The V call is TRBV5-4, the J call TRBJ2-1; 8 bases map to TRBD2. The junction had 2 bases not matched to a gene; V was cut back by 0 bases and J by 0 bases. This CDR3 comprises 16 residues. The germline V gene has CDR1 SGHNT and CDR2 YYREEE (reference sequence). The full variable domain, in which reference TRBV5-4 and TRBJ2-1 provide the parts outside the CDR3, is ETGVTQSPTHLIKTRGQQVTLRCSSQSGHNTVSWYQQALGQGPQFIFQYYREEENGRGNFPPRFSGLQFPNYSSELNVNALELDDSALYLCASSLAGGTSYNEQFFGPGTRLTVL.